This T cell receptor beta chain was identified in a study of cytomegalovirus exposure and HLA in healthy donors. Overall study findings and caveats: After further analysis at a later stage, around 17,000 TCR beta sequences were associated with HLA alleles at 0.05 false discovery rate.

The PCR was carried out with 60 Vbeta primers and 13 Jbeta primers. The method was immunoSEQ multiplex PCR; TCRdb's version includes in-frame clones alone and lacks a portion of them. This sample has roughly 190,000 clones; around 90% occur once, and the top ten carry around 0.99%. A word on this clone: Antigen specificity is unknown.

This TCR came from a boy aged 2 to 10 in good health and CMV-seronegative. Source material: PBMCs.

In DNA form, the CDR3 reads TGTGCCAGCAGCGAAGACACAGGGGGCGCGAACACTGAAGCTTTCTTT. This sequence encodes CASSEDTGGANTEAFF. The chain is built from TRBV11-2 and TRBJ1-1; 9 nucleotides match TRBD1. Germline CDR1 reads SGHAT; CDR2 reads FQNNGV. This CDR3 contains 16 residues. V lost 5 bases to trimming and J lost 1 base; unmatched junction nucleotides: 8.